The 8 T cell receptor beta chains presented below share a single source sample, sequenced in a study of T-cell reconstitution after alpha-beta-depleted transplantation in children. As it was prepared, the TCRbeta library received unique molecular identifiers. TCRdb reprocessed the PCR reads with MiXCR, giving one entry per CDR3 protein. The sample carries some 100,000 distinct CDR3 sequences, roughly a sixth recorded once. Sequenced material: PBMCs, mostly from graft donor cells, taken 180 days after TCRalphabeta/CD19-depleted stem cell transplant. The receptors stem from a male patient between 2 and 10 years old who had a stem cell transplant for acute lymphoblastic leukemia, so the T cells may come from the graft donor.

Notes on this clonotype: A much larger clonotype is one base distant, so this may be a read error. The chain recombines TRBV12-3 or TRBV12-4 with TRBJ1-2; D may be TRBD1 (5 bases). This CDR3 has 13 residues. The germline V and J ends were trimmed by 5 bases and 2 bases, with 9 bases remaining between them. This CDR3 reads CASSRGRNYGYTF. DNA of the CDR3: TGTGCCAGCAGTCGGGGCCGAAACTATGGCTACACCTTC.

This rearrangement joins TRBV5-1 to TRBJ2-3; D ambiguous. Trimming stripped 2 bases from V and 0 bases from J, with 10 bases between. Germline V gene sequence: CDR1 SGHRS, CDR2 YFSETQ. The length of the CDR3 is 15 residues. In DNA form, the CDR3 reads TGCGCCAGCAGCTTCCCGGCATCTAGCACAGATACGCAGTATTTT. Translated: CASSFPASSTDTQYF.

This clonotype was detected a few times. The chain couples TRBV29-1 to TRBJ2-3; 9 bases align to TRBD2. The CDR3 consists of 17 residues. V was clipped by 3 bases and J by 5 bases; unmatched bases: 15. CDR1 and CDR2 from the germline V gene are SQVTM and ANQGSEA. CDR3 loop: CSVDSDPAGGRVDTQYF. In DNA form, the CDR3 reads TGCAGCGTTGATTCGGATCCGGCGGGGGGGAGGGTAGATACGCAGTATTTT.

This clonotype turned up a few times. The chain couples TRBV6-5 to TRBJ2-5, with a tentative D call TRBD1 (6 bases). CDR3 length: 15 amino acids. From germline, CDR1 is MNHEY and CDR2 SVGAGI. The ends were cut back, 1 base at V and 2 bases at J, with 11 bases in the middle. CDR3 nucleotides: TGTGCCAGCAGTTACTACAGGGACACTCAAGAGACCCAGTACTTC. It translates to CASSYYRDTQETQYF.

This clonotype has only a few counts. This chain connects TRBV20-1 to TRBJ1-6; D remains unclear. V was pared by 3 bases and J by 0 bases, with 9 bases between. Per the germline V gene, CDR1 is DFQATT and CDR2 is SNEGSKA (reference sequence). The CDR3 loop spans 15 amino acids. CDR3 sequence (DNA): TGCAGTGCTAGGGGTGGTGGCTCCTATAATTCACCCCTCCACTTT. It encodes CSARGGGSYNSPLHF.

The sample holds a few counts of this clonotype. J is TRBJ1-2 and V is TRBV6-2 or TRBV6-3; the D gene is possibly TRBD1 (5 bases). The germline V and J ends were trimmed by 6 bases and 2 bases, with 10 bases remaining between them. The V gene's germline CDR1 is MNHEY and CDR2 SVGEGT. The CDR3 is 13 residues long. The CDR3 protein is CASSQTENYGYTF. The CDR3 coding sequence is TGTGCCAGCAGCCAGACAGAGAACTATGGCTACACCTTC.

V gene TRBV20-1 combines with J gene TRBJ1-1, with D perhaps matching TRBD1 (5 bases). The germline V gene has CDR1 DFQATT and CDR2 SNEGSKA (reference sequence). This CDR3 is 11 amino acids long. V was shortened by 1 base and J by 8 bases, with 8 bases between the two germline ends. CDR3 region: CSARGGGEAFF. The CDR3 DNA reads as TGCAGTGCTAGAGGGGGGGGGGAAGCTTTCTTT.

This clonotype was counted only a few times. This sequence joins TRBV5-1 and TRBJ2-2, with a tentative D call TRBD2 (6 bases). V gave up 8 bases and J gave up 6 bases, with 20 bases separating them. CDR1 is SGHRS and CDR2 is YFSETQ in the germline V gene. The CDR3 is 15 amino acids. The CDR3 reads CASLPGGEIAGELFF. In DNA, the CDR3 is TGCGCCAGTCTCCCCGGAGGGGAGATCGCCGGGGAGCTGTTTTTT. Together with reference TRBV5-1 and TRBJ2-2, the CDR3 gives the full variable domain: KAGVTQTPRYLIKTRGQQVTLSCSPISGHRSVSWYQQTPGQGLQFLFEYFSETQRNKGNFPGRFSGRQFSNSRSEMNVSTLELGDSALYLCASLPGGEIAGELFFGEGSRLTVL.